A selection of T cell receptor beta chains follows, all from one sample in a study of OX40 agonist ivuxolimab in advanced cancers. Assay used: immunoSEQ multiplex PCR; TCRdb lists only in-frame clones, some missing. The sample gives 35,000 to 55,000 clones, about 88% of which show up once; approximately 12% is in the top ten. This specimen consisted of CD4+ or CD8+ T cells sorted from blood, obtained in a trial of the OX40 agonist ivuxolimab. The receptors originated from an adult with an advanced solid tumor such as melanoma, head and neck, liver or kidney cancer. Each CDR3 is given with its conserved first and last residue. The order of the fields is clone size, V gene, J gene, D gene, CDR3 DNA, CDR3 protein. The D gene is left open where the match is weak. Only some rows state a clone size, as once, few, many or a class for expanded clones.

>.|TRBV5-1|TRBJ2-7|.
TGCGCCAGCAGCCTGACAGAGCCCTCCTACGAGCAGTACTTC
CASSLTEPSYEQYF
>.|TRBV19|TRBJ1-5|.
TGTGCCAGTAGTATAAGGGACAACAATCAGCCCCAGCATTTT
CASSIRDNNQPQHF
>few|TRBV10-3|TRBJ1-3|.
TGTGCCATCAGATCCGGGGCCCCTGGAAACACCATATATTTT
CAIRSGAPGNTIYF
>.|TRBV29-1|TRBJ2-3|TRBD1
TGCAGCGTCAGGGACAGGGGGCGCACAGATACGCAGTATTTT
CSVRDRGRTDTQYF
>.|TRBV5-5|TRBJ2-1|TRBD2
TGTGCCAGCAGCTCTGGACTAGCGGGAGGGCCTCGCGCGCTCGATGAGCAGTTCTTC
CASSSGLAGGPRALDEQFF
>.|TRBV13|TRBJ2-2|.
TGTGCCAGCAGCTATAGAGGGGGCACCGGGGAGCTGTTTTTT
CASSYRGGTGELFF
>.|TRBV29-1|TRBJ2-4|TRBD2
TGCAGCGTGAGTAGCGGGATAGACATTCAGTACTTC
CSVSSGIDIQYF
>.|TRBV28|TRBJ1-5|.
TGTGCCAGCAGTTTATCCCGACAGTACTTACATCAGCCCCAGCATTTT
CASSLSRQYLHQPQHF
>.|TRBV5-1|TRBJ1-3|.
TGCGCCAGCAGCTCCGGAGGCGGGCTCTCTGGAAACACCATATATTTT
CASSSGGGLSGNTIYF
>.|TRBV20-1|TRBJ2-5|.
TGCAGTGCTATCCTAGGCAGTGCCCAGTACTTC
CSAILGSAQYF
>.|TRBV19|TRBJ2-7|TRBD2
TGTGCCAGTAGTCGCGCGCCGGGACTAGCGGGAGAGGGGTCCTACGAGCAGTACTTC
CASSRAPGLAGEGSYEQYF
>.|TRBV28|TRBJ2-7|.
TGTGCCAGCAGTTTATTGGGCCAGGAAGGGACCTACGAGCAGTACTTC
CASSLLGQEGTYEQYF
>.|TRBV7-6|TRBJ2-1|.
TGTGCCAGCAGCTTAGCAGACACAAAACCTCCATACAATGAGCAGTTCTTC
CASSLADTKPPYNEQFF
>.|TRBV5-1|TRBJ2-7|.
TGCGCCAGCAGCCAAAGGACGTCCTACGAGCAGTACTTC
CASSQRTSYEQYF
>.|TRBV28|TRBJ1-2|.
TGTGCCAGCAGTTCAGGGACACCCCGGAACTATGGCTACACCTTC
CASSSGTPRNYGYTF
>.|TRBV20-1|TRBJ2-1|.
TGCAGTGCCTCGGAGGTAGGTGAGCAGTTCTTC
CSASEVGEQFF
>.|TRBV5-1|TRBJ1-1|.
TGCGCCAGCAGCTTGGGTGGAGGGAACACTGAAGCTTTCTTT
CASSLGGGNTEAFF
>.|TRBV15|TRBJ2-5|.
TGTGCCACCAGCGGACGACAGCGAAGTGAGAGGGAGACCCAGTACTTC
CATSGRQRSERETQYF
>once|TRBV6-5|TRBJ1-2|TRBD1
TGTGCCAGCAGTTACTCAGGAGGGGGCCGCGGCTATGGCTACACCTTC
CASSYSGGGRGYGYTF
>.|TRBV29-1|TRBJ1-2|.
TGCAGCGTCGATACACTCAAGGGCTACACCTTC
CSVDTLKGYTF
>.|TRBV19|TRBJ2-1|.
TGTGCCAGTAGTATAGACGGGACTCGGAGTTATGAGCAGTTCTTC
CASSIDGTRSYEQFF
>.|TRBV29-1|TRBJ2-7|.
TGCAGCGCTACGACGGGGCGCGGAGGGTACGAGCAGTACTTC
CSATTGRGGYEQYF
>few|TRBV14|TRBJ2-7|TRBD2
TGTGCCAGCAGCCAAGATGAGGGACTAGCGGGAGTTTTTGGGAAACCGGACGAGCAGTACTTC
CASSQDEGLAGVFGKPDEQYF
>few|TRBV10-2|TRBJ2-1|TRBD2
TGCGCCAGCAGCACCGGACTAGCGGGAACGAAATACAATGAGCAGTTCTTC
CASSTGLAGTKYNEQFF